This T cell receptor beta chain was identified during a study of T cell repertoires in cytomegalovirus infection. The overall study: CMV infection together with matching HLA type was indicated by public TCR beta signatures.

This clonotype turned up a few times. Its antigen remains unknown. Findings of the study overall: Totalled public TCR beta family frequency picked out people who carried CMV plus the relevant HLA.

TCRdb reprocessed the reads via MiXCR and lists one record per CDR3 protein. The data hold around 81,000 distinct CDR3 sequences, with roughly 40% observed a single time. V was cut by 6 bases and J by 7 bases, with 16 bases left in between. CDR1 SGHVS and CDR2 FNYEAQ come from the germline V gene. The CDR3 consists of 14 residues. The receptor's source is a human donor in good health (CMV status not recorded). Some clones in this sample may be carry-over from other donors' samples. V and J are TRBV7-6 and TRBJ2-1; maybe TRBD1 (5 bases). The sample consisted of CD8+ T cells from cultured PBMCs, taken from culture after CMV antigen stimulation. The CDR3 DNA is TGTGCCAGCAGTCCAGGGTACGGCCTTAATGAGCAGTTCTTC. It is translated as CASSPGYGLNEQFF.